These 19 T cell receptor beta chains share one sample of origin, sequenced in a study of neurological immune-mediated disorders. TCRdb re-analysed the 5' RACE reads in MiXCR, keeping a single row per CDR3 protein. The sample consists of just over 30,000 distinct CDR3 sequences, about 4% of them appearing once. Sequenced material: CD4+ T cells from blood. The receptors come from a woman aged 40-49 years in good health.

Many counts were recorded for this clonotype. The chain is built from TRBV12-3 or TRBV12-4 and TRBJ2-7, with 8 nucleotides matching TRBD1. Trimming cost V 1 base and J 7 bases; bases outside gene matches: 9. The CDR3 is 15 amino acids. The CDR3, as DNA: TGTGCCAGCAGTTTAGGGGACAGGCAACGGGAGGAGCAGTACTTC. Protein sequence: CASSLGDRQREEQYF.

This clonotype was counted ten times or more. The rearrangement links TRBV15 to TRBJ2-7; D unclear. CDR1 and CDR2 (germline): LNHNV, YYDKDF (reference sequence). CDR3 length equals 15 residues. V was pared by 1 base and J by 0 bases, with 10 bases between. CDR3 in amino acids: CATSRAQSFSYEQYF. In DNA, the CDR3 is TGTGCCACCAGCAGAGCCCAGAGTTTCTCCTACGAGCAGTACTTC.

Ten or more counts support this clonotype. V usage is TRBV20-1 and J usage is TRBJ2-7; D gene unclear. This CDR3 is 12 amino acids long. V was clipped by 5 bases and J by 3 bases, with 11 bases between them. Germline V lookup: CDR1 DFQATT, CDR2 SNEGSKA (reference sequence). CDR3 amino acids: CSAQQSFYEQYF. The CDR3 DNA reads TGCAGTGCTCAACAGAGCTTCTACGAGCAGTACTTC.

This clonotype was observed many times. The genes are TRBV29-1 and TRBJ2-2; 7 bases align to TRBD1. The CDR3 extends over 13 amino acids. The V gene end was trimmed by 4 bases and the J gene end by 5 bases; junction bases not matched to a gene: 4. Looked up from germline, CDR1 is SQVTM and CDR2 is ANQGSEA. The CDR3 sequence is CSVAGTVTGELFF. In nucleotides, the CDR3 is TGCAGCGTTGCCGGGACAGTGACCGGGGAGCTGTTTTTT.

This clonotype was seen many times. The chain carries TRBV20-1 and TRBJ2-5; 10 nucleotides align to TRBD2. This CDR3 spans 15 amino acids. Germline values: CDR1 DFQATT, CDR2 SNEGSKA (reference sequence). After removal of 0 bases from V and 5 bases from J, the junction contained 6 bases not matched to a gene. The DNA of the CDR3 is TGCAGTGCTAGAGATCCAGCGGGGGGGCAGGAGACCCAGTACTTC. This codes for CSARDPAGGQETQYF.

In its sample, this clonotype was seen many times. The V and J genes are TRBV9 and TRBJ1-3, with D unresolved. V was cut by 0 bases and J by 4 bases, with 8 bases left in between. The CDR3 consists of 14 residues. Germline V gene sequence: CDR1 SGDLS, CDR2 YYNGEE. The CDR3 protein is CASSVESRGNTIYF. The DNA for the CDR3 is TGTGCCAGCAGCGTAGAATCACGGGGAAACACCATATATTTT. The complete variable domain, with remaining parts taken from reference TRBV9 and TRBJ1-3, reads DSGVTQTPKHLITATGQRVTLRCSPRSGDLSVYWYQQSLDQGLQFLIQYYNGEERAKGNILERFSAQQFPDLHSELNLSSLELGDSALYFCASSVESRGNTIYFGEGSWLTVV.

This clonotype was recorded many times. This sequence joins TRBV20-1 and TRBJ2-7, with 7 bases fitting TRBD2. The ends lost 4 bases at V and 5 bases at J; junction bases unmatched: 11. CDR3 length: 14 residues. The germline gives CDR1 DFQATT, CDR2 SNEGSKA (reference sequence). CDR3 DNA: TGCAGTGCTACAGCGGGGATGAGGTTTAACGAGCAGTACTTC. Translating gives CSATAGMRFNEQYF.

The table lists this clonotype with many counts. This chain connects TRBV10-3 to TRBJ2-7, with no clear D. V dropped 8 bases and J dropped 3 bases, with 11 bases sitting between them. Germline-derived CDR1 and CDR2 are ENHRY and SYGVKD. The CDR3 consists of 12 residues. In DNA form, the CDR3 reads TGTGCCATCTCTCCCAACGACTACGAGCAGTACTTC. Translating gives CAISPNDYEQYF.

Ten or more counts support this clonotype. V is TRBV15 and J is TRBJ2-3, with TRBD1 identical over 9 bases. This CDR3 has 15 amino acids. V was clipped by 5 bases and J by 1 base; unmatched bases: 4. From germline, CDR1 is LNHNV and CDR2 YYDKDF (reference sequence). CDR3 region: CATSVGQGGTDTQYF. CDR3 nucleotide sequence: TGTGCCACCAGCGTGGGACAGGGCGGCACAGATACGCAGTATTTT.

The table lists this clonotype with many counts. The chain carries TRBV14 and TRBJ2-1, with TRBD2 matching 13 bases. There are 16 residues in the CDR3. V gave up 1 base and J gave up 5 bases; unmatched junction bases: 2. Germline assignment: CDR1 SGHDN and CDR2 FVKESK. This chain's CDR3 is CASSQAGLAGDNEQFF. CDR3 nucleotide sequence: TGTGCCAGCAGCCAAGCTGGACTAGCGGGGGACAATGAGCAGTTCTTC.

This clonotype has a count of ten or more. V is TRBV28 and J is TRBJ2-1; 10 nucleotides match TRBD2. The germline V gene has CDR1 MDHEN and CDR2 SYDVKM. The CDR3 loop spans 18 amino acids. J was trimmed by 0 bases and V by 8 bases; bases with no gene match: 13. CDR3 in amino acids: CASRTSGIKMSSYNEQFF. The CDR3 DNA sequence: TGTGCCAGCCGCACTAGCGGGATAAAAATGAGCTCCTACAATGAGCAGTTCTTC.

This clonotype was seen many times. The CDR3, as DNA: TGTGCCAGCAGCGCGTCGGGACAGGGATTCAAAAACATTCAGTACTTC. Protein sequence: CASSASGQGFKNIQYF. The chain combines TRBV7-9 with TRBJ2-4, with TRBD1 matching over 9 bases. This CDR3 has 16 amino acids. Germline CDR1 SEHNR, CDR2 FQNEAQ (reference sequence). J was trimmed by 3 bases and V by 5 bases; bases with no gene match: 8.

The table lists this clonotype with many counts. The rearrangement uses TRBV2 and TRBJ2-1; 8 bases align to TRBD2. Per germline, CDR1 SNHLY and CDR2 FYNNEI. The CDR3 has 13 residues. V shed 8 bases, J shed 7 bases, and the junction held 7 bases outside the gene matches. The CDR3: CASARGGGNEQFF. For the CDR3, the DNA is TGTGCCAGCGCCCGGGGGGGGGGGAATGAGCAGTTCTTC.

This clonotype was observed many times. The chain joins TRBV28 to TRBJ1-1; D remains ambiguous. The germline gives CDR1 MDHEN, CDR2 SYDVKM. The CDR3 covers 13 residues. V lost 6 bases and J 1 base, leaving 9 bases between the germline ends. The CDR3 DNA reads TGTGCCAGCAGGCGAACAGAGAACACTGAAGCTTTCTTT. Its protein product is CASRRTENTEAFF.

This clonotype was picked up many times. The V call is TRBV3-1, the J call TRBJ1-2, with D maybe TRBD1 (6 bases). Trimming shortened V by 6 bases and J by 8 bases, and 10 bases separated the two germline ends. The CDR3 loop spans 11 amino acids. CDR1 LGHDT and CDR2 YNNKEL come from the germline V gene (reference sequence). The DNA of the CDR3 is TGTGCCAGCAGTACAGGGAGCGGCTACACCTTC. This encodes CASSTGSGYTF.

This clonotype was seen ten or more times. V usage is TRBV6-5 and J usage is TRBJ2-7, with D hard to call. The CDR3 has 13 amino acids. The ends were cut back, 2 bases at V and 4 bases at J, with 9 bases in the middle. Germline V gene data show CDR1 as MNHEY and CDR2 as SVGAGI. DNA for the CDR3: TGTGCCAGCAGTTACAGAGGCAGTTACGAGCAGTACTTC. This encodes CASSYRGSYEQYF.

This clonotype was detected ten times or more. In DNA form, the CDR3 reads TGCAGCGTTGACGCTGCAGGGGGGGATACGCAGTATTTT. It is translated as CSVDAAGGDTQYF. The V call is TRBV29-1, the J call TRBJ2-3; the D gene is possibly TRBD1 (7 bases). V was trimmed by 3 bases and J by 6 bases, leaving 13 bases between them. This CDR3 comprises 13 residues. In germline, CDR1 is SQVTM, CDR2 ANQGSEA.

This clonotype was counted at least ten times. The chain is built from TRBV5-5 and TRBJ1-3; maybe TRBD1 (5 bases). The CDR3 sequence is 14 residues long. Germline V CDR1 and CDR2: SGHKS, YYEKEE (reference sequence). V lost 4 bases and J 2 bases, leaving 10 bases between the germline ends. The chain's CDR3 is CASSLDSAGNTIYF. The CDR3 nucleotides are TGTGCCAGCAGCCTTGACAGCGCTGGAAACACCATATATTTT.

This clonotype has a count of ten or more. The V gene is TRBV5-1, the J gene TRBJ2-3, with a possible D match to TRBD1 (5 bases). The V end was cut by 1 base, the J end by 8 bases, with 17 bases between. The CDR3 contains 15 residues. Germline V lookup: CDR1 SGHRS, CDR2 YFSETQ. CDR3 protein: CASSLRQQVGFTQYF. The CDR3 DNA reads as TGCGCCAGCAGCTTGCGCCAACAGGTGGGATTTACGCAGTATTTT.